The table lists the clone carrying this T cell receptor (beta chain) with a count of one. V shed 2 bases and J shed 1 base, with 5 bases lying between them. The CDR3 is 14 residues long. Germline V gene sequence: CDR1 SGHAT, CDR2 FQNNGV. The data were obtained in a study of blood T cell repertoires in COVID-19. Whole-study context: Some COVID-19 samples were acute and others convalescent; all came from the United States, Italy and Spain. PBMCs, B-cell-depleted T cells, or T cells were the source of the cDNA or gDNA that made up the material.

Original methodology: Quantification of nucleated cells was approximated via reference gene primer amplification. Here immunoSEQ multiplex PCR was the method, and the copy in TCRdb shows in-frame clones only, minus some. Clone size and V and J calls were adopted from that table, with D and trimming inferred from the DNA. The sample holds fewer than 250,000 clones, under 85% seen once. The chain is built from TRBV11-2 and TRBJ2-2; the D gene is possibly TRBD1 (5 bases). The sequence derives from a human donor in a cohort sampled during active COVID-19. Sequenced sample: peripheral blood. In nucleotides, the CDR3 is TGTGCCAGCAGCTTACAGGGGAACACCGGGGAGCTGTTTTTT. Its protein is CASSLQGNTGELFF.